This T cell receptor (beta chain) was profiled in a study of cytomegalovirus exposure and HLA in healthy donors (dated by TCRdb to 2016 to 2017). In the study overall: An earlier analysis of 587 of the donors reported 276 Gb of sequence data and around 120 million unique TCR beta sequences obtained from roughly 180 million T cells. To study patterns of TCR occurrence, a later analysis re-analyzed previously published TCR beta repertoires from 700 or so donors and added high-resolution HLA genotyping. Typing coverage varied by locus: 629-630 donors for A, B, C, DRB1 and DQB1; roughly 560 for DQA1; nearly 610 for DPA1; roughly 450 for DPB1. In an earlier analysis of more than 550 of the donors, high-throughput TCR beta sequencing was used to judge whether each TCR beta V gene segment behaved as functional or pseudogenic. The study combined high-throughput TCR immunosequencing, statistical association of individual TCRs with disease status, and machine learning to predict cytomegalovirus infection status. The study was designed to test whether signatures of past pathogen exposure could be identified by cataloging public T cell receptors. Of the approximately 370 genotyped donors, 81% were placed in the genetic ancestry cluster associated with self-reported Caucasian donors. Donor age, sex, ethnicity and CMV serostatus were compiled together with the repertoire data. The T cell repertoires of around 670 subjects were profiled by immunosequencing and related to cytomegalovirus serostatus. Class I and class II HLA loci were covered by the typing at four-digit resolution. All discovery cohort repertoires had been generated using a single sequencing platform. An early release that covered more than 550 HLA-typed donors contained approximately 290 gigabases of sequencing data and tens of millions of unique TCR sequences. Four or five DR-DQ haplotypes were handled as single units for association and clustering because linkage in the cohort was strong. A later genetic analysis took genome-wide SNP genotypes for about 65% of the 666 donors and used that subset as a discovery cohort. In the later analysis, no new phenotypic data were used to find candidate immune exposures; instead, reliance was placed on TCR beta sequences and their occurrence across donors. Among roughly 400 genotyped donors of the cohort, an average of about 220,000 unique TCR beta nucleotide sequences was sequenced per donor, of which about 19% were non-productive. In addition to the first cohort of 666 subjects, a separate validation cohort of 120 different subjects was used.

The method was the immunoSEQ multiplex PCR assay. The multiplex PCR relied on a mix of 60 forward primers for TCR Vbeta segments and 13 reverse primers for TCR Jbeta segments. Amplification of the CDR3 region of rearranged TCR beta genes was performed with a multiplex PCR assay on genomic DNA. The Illumina HiSeq System was used to sequence the amplified TCR beta libraries as 87-base-pair reads. The paper's processing steps were these. A later analysis tallied 75 million to 95 million unique TCR beta chains across the 610 or so repertoires, and roughly 11 million of those chains were shared by two or more donors. Raw reads were error-corrected and collapsed into unique sequences with a nearest-neighbor algorithm that merged closely related sequences to remove PCR and sequencing errors. V, D and J gene segments were assigned by aligning CDR3 sequences to IMGT reference sequences. For a sequence to be retained, a match of at least six nucleotides to both a V gene segment and a J gene segment was required. A rearrangement counted as productive if the CDR3 had no stop codons and remained in frame with V and J, and every other rearrangement counted as non-productive. Following IMGT convention, CDR3 was defined as the stretch from the second conserved V-encoded cysteine up to the conserved J-encoded phenylalanine. In an earlier analysis of approximately 500 of the donors, sequences lacking an unambiguous match to a single V gene segment were excluded. In an earlier analysis of a few hundred of the donors, a V segment was called functional when productive rearrangements were above 56.7%, and segregating when the standard deviation between donors exceeded 5%. A statistical classification framework was developed to diagnose cytomegalovirus status using the catalog of TCR beta chain sequences. In a later analysis, TCR nucleotide sequences were compared against IMGT/GENE-DB human TR gene sequences so that V and J genes could be assigned. The TCRdist pipeline was used in a later analysis to assign CDR3 sequences and most-parsimonious VDJ recombination scenarios. A later analysis defined each TCR beta chain by its CDR3 amino acid sequence plus V-gene family, and excluded reads lacking a unique V-gene family. As a way to deal with suspected cross-contamination and a sequencing artifact, a later analysis dropped roughly 600 nucleotide sequences that were highly shared and had low generation probability. For each public chain, a later analysis derived a clonal expansion index from normalized ranks of inferred template counts within each repertoire. Generation probabilities in a later analysis came from a VDJ recombination model fitted to out-of-frame rearrangements, and those results were checked against IGoR. In a later analysis, TCR-TCR, TCR-HLA and TCR-CMV co-occurrence was scored with hypergeometric tests, and a repertoire-size bias correction was applied to TCR pairs. To estimate false discovery rates, a later analysis permuted the HLA or CMV assignments 20 times. A later analysis grouped co-occurring TCRs with DBSCAN, adding TCRdist sequence similarity when clustering within HLA-allele-positive subsets. Repertoires with fewer than 30,000 or more than 120,000 public chains, plus five repertoires with anomalous nucleotide sharing, were excluded from co-occurrence clustering. TCRdb took over this immuneACCESS table, retaining in-frame rearrangements with V and J assigned. Such tables are incomplete; in checked studies, under half of the missing clones stem from an unresolved V gene, and the remainder is unexplained. V and J calls and clone size are given by that table; D and trimming were obtained from the DNA. The sample data list fewer than 120,000 clones, and approximately 83% of these were observed just once. About 1.8% of the sample rests with the top ten.

The investigation overall reported the following: A later genetic analysis associated a missense DCLRE1C variant with V-gene and J-gene trimming of TCR beta chains, and an independent cohort replicated the association. Compared with equally common non-associated chains, HLA-associated TCR beta chains in a later analysis were more clonally expanded and had lower generation probabilities. Because counts were too low, 15 to 20 rarely observed V segments, including chromosome 9 orphons, were left out of the earlier analysis of a few hundred of the donors. A later analysis reported that several top co-occurrence clusters appeared linked to parvovirus B19, influenza, CMV and Epstein-Barr virus. A cluster of highly shared sequence variants was judged likely to represent a technical artifact of the sequencing pipeline. Most CMV-associated TCR beta chains appeared to be HLA-restricted in a later analysis, and the HLA associations seemed to be driven largely by CMV exposure. Specific HLA alleles were associated with 15,000 to 20,000 TCR beta sequences at a false discovery rate of 0.05 in a later analysis. It was suggested by the authors that the approach could potentially be generalized to other disease states and immunological phenotypes. When HLA alleles, especially DR and DQ, strongly co-occurred, TCR associations were difficult to assign to individual alleles. Correlated functional status among segregating V segments might be attributable to linkage disequilibrium, but an unknown experimental factor could not be ruled out. In both the original and validation cohorts, the classifier was reported to diagnose cytomegalovirus status with high specificity and sensitivity. A later analysis found that TCR association rates varied across HLA loci, with DRB1 alleles showing the most associated TCRs and HLA-C alleles the fewest. Across donors, most TCR sequences were observed very rarely, whereas some public TCRs were present in many individuals. A total of 150 or so TCR beta chains were listed by the study as associated with cytomegalovirus. The cohort was sequenced for TCR beta chains only, and without alpha or paired-chain data the features that could be detected were limited. In a later genetic analysis, fewer N-insertions in productive TCRs were reported among donors in an Asian-associated ancestry cluster than the roughly 640-donor mean. HLA typing was unavailable for some donors at each locus, so association tests used only the typed subset. A further reported finding was that TCR beta sequences accurately predicted the HLA-A and HLA-B alleles for most subjects in the first cohort. The only immune exposure information available for the cohort was CMV serostatus. Presence/absence analyses assumed roughly uniform sequencing depth across donors, an assumption that may not hold. Broadly in line with IMGT annotations, most TCR beta V segments showed up in productive rearrangements about 87% or about 30% of the time in an earlier analysis of a few hundred of the donors. A few of the identified cytomegalovirus-associated TCR beta chains were confirmed in vitro to be specific for cytomegalovirus antigens.

The cohort consisted of approximately 670 healthy bone marrow donors. At the time of sampling, all cohort members were nominally healthy, though unrecorded immune exposures were likely present. The donor tested CMV seronegative and was one of the 352 seronegative cohort members. A peripheral blood sample was provided by each donor, and peripheral blood mononuclear cells were used for TCR beta sequencing. Genomic DNA was extracted from the blood cell samples with the Qiagen DNeasy Blood Extraction Kit. For this clone: Which antigen it targets is not known. No quality values exist for individual bases; no much larger clone is one base distant.

Material: PBMCs. The TCR originated in a man aged 35-49 years in good health and CMV-seronegative.

In nucleotides, the sequence is TGTGCCAGCAGTATCGGCGGTTCGACCTACGAGCAGTACTTC. The translation is CASSIGGSTYEQYF. The chain uses TRBV6-1 and TRBJ2-7; confidence is insufficient to name the D gene. The CDR3 measures 14 amino acids from cysteine to phenylalanine. CDR3 DNA is the only sequence kept; it has 42 bases, read in frame from the first base. Cut back by 5 bases and 2 bases, the V and J ends lie 13 bases apart. Per the germline V gene, MNHNS is the CDR1 and SASEGT is the CDR2.